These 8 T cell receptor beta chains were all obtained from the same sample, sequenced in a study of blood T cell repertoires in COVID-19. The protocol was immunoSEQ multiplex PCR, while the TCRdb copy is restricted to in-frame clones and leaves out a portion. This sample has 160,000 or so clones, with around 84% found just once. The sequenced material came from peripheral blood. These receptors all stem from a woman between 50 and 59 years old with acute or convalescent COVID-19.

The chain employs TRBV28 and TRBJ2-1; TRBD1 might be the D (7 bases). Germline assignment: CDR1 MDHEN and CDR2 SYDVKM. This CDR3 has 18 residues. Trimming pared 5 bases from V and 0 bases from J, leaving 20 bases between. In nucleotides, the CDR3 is TGTGCCAGCAGTGGACATGGGGGGACAGCGAGCTCCTACAATGAGCAGTTCTTC. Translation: CASSGHGGTASSYNEQFF.

The CDR3 DNA follows: TGTGCCAGCAGCTTAGACAGGAACACCGGGGAGCTGTTTTTT. Its translation: CASSLDRNTGELFF. The chain recombines TRBV11-2 with TRBJ2-2; D gene uncertain. CDR3 length: 14 amino acids. The germline CDR1 and CDR2 sequences are SGHAT and FQNNGV. V was shortened by 0 bases and J by 1 base, with 3 bases between the two germline ends.

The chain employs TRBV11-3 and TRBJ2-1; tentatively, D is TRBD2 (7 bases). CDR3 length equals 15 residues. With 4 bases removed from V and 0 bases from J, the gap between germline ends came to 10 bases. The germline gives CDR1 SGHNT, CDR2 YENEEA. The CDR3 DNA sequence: TGTGCCAGCAGCTCGGGGGGCGACTCCTACAATGAGCAGTTCTTC. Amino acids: CASSSGGDSYNEQFF.

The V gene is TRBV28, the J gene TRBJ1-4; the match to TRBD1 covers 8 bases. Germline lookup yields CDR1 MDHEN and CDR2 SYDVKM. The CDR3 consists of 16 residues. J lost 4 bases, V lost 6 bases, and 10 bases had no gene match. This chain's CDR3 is CASRKFRTGFNEKLFF. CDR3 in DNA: TGTGCCAGCAGAAAATTTCGGACAGGGTTTAATGAAAAACTGTTTTTT.

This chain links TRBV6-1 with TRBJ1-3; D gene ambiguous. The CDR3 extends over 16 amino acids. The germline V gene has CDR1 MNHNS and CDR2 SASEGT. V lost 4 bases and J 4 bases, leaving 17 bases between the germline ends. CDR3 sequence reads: CASSAATGIQGNTIYF. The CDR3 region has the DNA TGTGCCAGCAGTGCCGCTACCGGGATCCAAGGAAACACCATATATTTT.

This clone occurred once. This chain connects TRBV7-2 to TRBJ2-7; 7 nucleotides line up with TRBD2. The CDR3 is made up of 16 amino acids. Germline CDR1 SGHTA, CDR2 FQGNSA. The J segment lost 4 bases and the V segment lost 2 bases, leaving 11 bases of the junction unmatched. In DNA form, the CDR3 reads TGTGCCAGCAGCTTACATATAGCGGGTGTGTCTTACGAGCAGTACTTC. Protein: CASSLHIAGVSYEQYF.

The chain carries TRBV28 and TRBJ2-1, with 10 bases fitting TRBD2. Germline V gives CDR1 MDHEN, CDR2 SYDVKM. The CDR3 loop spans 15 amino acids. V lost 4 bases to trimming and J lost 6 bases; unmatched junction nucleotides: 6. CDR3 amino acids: CASSSLAGERNEQFF. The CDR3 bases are TGTGCCAGCAGTTCCCTAGCGGGAGAGCGCAATGAGCAGTTCTTC.

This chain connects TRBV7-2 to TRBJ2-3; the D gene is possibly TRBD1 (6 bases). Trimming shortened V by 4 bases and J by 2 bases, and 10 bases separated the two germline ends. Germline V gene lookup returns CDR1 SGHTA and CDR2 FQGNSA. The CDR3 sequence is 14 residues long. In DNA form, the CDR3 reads TGTGCCAGCAGCTCGCAGGGGAACACAGATACGCAGTATTTT. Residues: CASSSQGNTDTQYF.